This T cell receptor beta chain was found in a study of blood T cell repertoires in COVID-19. Authors' analysis steps: From reference gene primer amplification, estimates of nucleated cell counts were derived. Generated by immunoSEQ multiplex PCR, the TCRdb table keeps only in-frame clones and is missing some. V and J calls and clone size follow that table, whereas D and trimming were derived from the DNA. The table shows 200,000 to 300,000 clones, with 87% occurring only once. V gave up 1 base and J gave up 7 bases, with 14 bases separating them. Germline lookup yields CDR1 GTSNPN and CDR2 SVGIG (reference sequence). This CDR3 has 13 residues. Membership in each cohort depended on participant-reported clinical history.

This TCR came from a young woman with acute COVID-19. Sequencing was performed on PBMCs or T cells enriched from blood (not recorded which). This chain joins TRBV30 and TRBJ2-7, with a possible D match to TRBD1 (6 bases). In nucleotides, the CDR3 is TGTGCCTGGAGTGCCACACAGGGAACGGAGCAGTACTTC. This translates into CAWSATQGTEQYF.